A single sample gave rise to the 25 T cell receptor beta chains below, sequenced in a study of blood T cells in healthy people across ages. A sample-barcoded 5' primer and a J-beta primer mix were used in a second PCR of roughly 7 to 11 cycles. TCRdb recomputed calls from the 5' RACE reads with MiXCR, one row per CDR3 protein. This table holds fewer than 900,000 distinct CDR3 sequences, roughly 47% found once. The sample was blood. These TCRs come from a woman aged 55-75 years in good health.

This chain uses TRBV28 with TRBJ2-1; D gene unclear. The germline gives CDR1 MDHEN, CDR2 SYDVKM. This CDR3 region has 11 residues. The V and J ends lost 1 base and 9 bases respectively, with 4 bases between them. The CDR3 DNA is TGTGCCAGCAGTTTATTAACTGAGCAGTTCTTC. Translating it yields CASSLLTEQFF.

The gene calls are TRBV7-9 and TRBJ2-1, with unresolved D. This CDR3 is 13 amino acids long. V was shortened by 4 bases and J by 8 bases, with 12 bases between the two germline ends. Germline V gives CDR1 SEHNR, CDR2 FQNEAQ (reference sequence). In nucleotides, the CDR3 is TGTGCCAGCAGCTCGGGCCCCTCCCATGAGCAGTTCTTC. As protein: CASSSGPSHEQFF.

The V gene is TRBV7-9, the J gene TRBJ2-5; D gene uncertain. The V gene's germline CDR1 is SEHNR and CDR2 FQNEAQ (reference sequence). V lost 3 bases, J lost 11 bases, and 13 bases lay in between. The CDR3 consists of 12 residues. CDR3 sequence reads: CASSFPYNEQYF. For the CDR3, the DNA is TGTGCCAGCAGCTTCCCATACAATGAGCAGTACTTC.

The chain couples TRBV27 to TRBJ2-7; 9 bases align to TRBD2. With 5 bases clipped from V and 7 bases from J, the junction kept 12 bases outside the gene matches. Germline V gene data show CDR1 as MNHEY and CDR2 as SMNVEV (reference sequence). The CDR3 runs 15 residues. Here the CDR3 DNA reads TGTGCCAGCAGTGAAACTAGCGGGTCCTACAATGAGCAGTACTTC. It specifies CASSETSGSYNEQYF.

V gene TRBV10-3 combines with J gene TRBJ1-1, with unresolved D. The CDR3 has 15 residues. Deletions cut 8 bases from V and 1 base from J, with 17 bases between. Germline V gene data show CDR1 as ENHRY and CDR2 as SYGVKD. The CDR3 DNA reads TGTGCCATCGGTGCCGAGGGCTTATCGAACACTGAAGCTTTCTTT. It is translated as CAIGAEGLSNTEAFF.

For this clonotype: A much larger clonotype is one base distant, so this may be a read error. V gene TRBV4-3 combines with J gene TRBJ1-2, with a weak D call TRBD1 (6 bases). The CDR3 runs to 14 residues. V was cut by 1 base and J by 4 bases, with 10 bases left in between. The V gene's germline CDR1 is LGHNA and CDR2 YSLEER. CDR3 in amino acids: CASSQGGGGYGYTF. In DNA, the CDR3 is TGCGCCAGCAGCCAAGGGGGAGGGGGCTATGGCTACACCTTC.

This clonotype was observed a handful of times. The CDR3 region has the DNA TGCAGTGCTAGCTTGGCGGGAGGGGCAGATACGCAGTATTTT. Amino acids: CSASLAGGADTQYF. This chain joins TRBV20-1 and TRBJ2-3; 9 nucleotides match TRBD2. Looked up from germline, CDR1 is DFQATT and CDR2 is SNEGSKA (reference sequence). The junction had 5 bases not matched to a gene; V was cut back by 3 bases and J by 4 bases. The CDR3 contains 14 residues.

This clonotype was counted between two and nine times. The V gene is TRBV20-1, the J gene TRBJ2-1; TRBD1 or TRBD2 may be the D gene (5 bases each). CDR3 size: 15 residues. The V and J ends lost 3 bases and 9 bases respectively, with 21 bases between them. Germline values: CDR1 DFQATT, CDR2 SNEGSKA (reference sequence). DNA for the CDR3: TGCAGTGCTAGGTCCGGGACCGGCCTCCTTGGTGAGCAGTTCTTC. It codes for CSARSGTGLLGEQFF.

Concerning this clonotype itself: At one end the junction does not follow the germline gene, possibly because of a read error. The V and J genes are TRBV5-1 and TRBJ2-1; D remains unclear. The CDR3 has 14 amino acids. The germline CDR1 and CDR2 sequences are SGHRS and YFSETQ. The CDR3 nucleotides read TGCGCCAGCAGCTTGTTGGTATCCTTCAATGAGCAGTTCTTC. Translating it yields CASSLLVSFNEQFF. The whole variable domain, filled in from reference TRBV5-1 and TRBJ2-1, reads KAGVTQTPRYLIKTRGQQVTLSCSPISGHRSVSWYQQTPGQGLQFLFEYFSETQRNKGNFPGRFSGRQFSNSRSEMNVSTLELGDSALYLCASSLLVSFNEQFFGPGTRLTVL.

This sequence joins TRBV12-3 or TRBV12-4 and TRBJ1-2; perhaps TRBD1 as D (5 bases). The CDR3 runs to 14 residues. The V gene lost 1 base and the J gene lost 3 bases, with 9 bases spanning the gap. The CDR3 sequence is CASSLGGIDYGYTF. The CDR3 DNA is TGTGCCAGCAGTTTAGGGGGGATCGACTATGGCTACACCTTC.

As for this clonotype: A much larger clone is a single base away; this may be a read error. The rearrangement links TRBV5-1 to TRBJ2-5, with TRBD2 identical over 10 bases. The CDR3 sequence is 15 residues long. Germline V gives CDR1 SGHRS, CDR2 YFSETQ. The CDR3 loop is CASSPGLAIQETRYF. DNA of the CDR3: TGCGCCAGCAGCCCGGGACTAGCGATCCAAGAGACCCGGTACTTC.

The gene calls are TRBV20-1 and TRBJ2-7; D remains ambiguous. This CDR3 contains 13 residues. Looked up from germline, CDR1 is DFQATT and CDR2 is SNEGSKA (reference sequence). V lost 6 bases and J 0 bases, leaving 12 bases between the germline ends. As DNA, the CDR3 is TGCAGTGCCACCATAGGAATCTCCTACGAGCAGTACTTC. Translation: CSATIGISYEQYF.

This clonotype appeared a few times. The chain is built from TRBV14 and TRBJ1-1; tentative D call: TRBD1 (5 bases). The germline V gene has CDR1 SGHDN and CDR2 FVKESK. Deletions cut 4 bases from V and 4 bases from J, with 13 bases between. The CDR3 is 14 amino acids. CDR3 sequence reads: CASSPTRGVTEAFF. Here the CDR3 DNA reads TGTGCCAGCAGCCCGACAAGGGGCGTCACTGAAGCTTTCTTT.

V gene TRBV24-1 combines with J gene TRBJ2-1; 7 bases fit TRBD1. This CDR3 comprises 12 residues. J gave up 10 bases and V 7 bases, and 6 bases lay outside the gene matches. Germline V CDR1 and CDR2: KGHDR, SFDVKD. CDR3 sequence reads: CATRDTTGEQFF. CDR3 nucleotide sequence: TGTGCCACCAGGGATACGACAGGGGAGCAGTTCTTC.

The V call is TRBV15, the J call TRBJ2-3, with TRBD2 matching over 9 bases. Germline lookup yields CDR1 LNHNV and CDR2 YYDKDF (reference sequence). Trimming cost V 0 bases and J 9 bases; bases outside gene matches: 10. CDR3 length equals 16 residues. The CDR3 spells CATSRDIAGGMDTQYF. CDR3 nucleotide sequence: TGTGCCACCAGCAGAGATATTGCGGGGGGGATGGACACGCAGTATTTT.

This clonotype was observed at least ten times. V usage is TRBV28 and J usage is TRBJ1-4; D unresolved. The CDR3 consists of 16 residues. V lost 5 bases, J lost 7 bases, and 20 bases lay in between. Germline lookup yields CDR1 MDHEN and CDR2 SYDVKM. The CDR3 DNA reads TGTGCCAGCAGTACAACGTCGAAAGACGCACGTGAAAAACTGTTTTTT. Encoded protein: CASSTTSKDAREKLFF. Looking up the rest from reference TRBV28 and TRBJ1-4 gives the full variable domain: DVKVTQSSRYLVKRTGEKVFLECVQDMDHENMFWYRQDPGLGLRLIYFSYDVKMKEKGDIPEGYSVSREKKERFSLILESASTNQTSMYLCASSTTSKDAREKLFFGSGTQLSVL.

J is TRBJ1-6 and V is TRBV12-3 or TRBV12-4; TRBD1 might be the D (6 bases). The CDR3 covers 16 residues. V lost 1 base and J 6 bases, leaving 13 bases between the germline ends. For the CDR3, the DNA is TGTGCCAGCAGTTTAGGGGGGGGGGCGCGTAATTCACCCCTCCACTTT. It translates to CASSLGGGARNSPLHF.

Written as DNA, the CDR3 is TGCAGTGCTAGCGGGAGGACTAACAATGAGCAGTTCTTC. This gives the protein CSASGRTNNEQFF. This sequence joins TRBV20-1 and TRBJ2-1, with 7 positions matching TRBD2. The CDR3 totals 13 residues. The germline V gene has CDR1 DFQATT and CDR2 SNEGSKA (reference sequence). Trimming cost V 3 bases and J 5 bases; bases outside gene matches: 4.

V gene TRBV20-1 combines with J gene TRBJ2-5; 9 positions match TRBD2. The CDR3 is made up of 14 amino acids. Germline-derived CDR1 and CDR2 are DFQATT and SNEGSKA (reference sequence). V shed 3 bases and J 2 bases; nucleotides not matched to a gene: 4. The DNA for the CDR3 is TGCAGTGCTAGTAGCGGGGGACGACAAGAGACCCAGTACTTC. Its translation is CSASSGGRQETQYF.

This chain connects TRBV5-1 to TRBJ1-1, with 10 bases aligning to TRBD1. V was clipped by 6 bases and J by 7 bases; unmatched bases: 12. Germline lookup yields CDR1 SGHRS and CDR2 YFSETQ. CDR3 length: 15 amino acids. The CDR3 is CASTQTGTGDCEAFF. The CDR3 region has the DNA TGCGCCAGCACCCAAACCGGGACAGGGGACTGTGAAGCTTTCTTT.

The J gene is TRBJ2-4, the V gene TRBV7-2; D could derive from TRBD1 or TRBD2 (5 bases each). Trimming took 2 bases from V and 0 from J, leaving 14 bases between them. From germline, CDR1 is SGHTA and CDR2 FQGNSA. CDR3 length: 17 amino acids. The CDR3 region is CASSLTPTGLAKNIQYF. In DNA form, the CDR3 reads TGTGCCAGCAGCTTAACTCCCACAGGACTAGCCAAAAACATTCAGTACTTC.

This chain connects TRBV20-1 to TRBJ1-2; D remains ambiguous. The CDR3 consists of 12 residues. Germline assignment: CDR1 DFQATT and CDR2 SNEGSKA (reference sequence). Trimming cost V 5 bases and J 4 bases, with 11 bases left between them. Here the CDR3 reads CSARSSGYGYTF. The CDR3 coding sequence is TGCAGTGCTCGGAGTAGCGGCTATGGCTACACCTTC.

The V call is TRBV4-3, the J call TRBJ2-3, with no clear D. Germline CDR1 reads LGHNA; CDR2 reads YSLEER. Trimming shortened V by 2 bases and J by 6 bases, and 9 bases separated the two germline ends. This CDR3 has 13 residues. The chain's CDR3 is CASSQLILDTQYF. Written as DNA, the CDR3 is TGCGCCAGCAGCCAACTGATTCTGGATACGCAGTATTTT.

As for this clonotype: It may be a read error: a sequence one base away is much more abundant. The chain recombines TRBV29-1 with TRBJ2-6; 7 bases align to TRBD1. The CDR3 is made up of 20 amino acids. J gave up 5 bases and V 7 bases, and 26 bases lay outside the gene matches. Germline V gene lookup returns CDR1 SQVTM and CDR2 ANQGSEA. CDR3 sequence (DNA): TGCAGCGCTCTTACGAGCCGGGACAGTCCCTCTTCTGGGTGGGCCAACGTCCTGACTTTC. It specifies CSALTSRDSPSSGWANVLTF.

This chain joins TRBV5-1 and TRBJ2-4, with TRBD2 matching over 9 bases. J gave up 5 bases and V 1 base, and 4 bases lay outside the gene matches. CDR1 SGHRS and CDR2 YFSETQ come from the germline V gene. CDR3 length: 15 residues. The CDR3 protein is CASSLISGSENIQYF. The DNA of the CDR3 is TGCGCCAGCAGCTTGATTAGCGGGAGTGAAAACATTCAGTACTTC.